The 20 T cell receptor beta chains reported below all come from one sample, sequenced in a study of blood T cells in healthy people across ages. Combining a sample-barcoded 5' primer with a J-beta primer mix, a second PCR ran for roughly 7 to 11 cycles. TCRdb re-called the 5' RACE reads through MiXCR, storing one row per CDR3 protein. Of roughly 1.6 million distinct CDR3 sequences in the sample, almost 35% were seen once. Input material: blood. The source of these receptors is a woman in her twenties or thirties in good health.

At least ten counts were recorded for this clonotype. This chain uses TRBV12-3 or TRBV12-4 with TRBJ2-7; TRBD2 matches 10 bases. Trimming took 0 bases from V and 5 from J; bases not matched to a gene: 10. This CDR3 region has 17 residues. The chain's CDR3 is CASSLAQREGRGHEQYF. DNA for the CDR3: TGTGCCAGCAGTTTAGCCCAGCGGGAGGGCCGAGGACACGAGCAGTACTTC.

The chain uses TRBV18 and TRBJ2-1; D is uncertain. V was pared by 6 bases and J by 5 bases, with 11 bases between. The CDR3 has 13 amino acids. Germline V gene data show CDR1 as KGHSH and CDR2 as LQKENI. CDR3 DNA: TGTGCCAGCTCCCGAGGATTGAACAATGAGCAGTTCTTC. This sequence encodes CASSRGLNNEQFF.

Only a few counts were recorded for this clonotype. The V gene is TRBV6-4, the J gene TRBJ1-2; D is unresolved. There are 16 residues in the CDR3. The V and J ends lost 0 bases and 4 bases respectively, with 15 bases between them. Germline CDR1 reads MRHNA; CDR2 reads SNTAGT. CDR3 nucleotide sequence: TGTGCCAGCAGTGACTCGGTGGAATCGGATTTCTATGGCTACACCTTC. Translated, it gives CASSDSVESDFYGYTF.

The CDR3 DNA is TGTGCCAGCAGTGCCACACAGGGGGCAAGTCGGAGCTATGGCTACACCTTC. It is translated as CASSATQGASRSYGYTF. The chain is built from TRBV25-1 and TRBJ1-2; 9 bases match TRBD1. The CDR3 sequence is 17 residues long. The V gene end was trimmed by 4 bases and the J gene end by 4 bases; junction bases not matched to a gene: 13. Germline CDR1 reads MGHDK; CDR2 reads SYGVNS.

As to this clonotype: The junction and the germline gene differ at one end; a read error may be behind it. V usage is TRBV10-3 and J usage is TRBJ1-5; possibly TRBD1 for D (6 bases). CDR1 is ENHRY and CDR2 is SYGVKD in the germline V gene. The CDR3 length is 16 residues. The CDR3 is CATGARGTDSNQPRHF. CDR3 sequence (DNA): TGTGCCACCGGGGCGAGGGGGACCGACAGCAATCAGCCCCGGCATTTT.

The V gene is TRBV3-1, the J gene TRBJ1-2; 11 bases agree with TRBD1. The CDR3 is 15 amino acids. Germline CDR1 LGHDT, CDR2 YNNKEL (reference sequence). V lost 2 bases to trimming and J lost 6 bases; unmatched junction nucleotides: 5. The chain's CDR3 is CASSQSGTGGHGYTF. The DNA of the CDR3 is TGTGCCAGCAGCCAATCCGGGACAGGGGGTCATGGCTACACCTTC.

The chain is built from TRBV28 and TRBJ1-6, with 7 bases identical to TRBD1. Trimming removed 5 bases from V and 2 bases from J; junction bases left unmatched: 6. In germline, CDR1 is MDHEN, CDR2 SYDVKM. The CDR3 contains 16 residues. DNA of the CDR3: TGTGCCAGCAGTAAACGACAGGGCCCCTATAATTCACCCCTCCACTTT. Translation gives CASSKRQGPYNSPLHF.

This clonotype was seen repeatedly, ten times or more. The V and J genes are TRBV29-1 and TRBJ2-1; tentative D call: TRBD1 (5 bases). Germline V CDR1 and CDR2: SQVTM, ANQGSEA. This CDR3 contains 14 residues. With 2 bases removed from V and 5 bases from J, the gap between germline ends came to 13 bases. The CDR3 DNA is TGCAGCGTTGAACATCCGACAGAAGACAATGAGCAGTTCTTC. Amino acid sequence: CSVEHPTEDNEQFF.

CDR3 in amino acids: CASSQDRRASGSRVNEQFF. The CDR3 bases are TGTGCCAGCAGCCAAGATCGGAGGGCTAGCGGGTCTCGGGTCAATGAGCAGTTCTTC. The chain employs TRBV3-1 and TRBJ2-1; TRBD2 aligns across 8 bases. The junction had 16 bases not matched to a gene; V was cut back by 0 bases and J by 6 bases. The CDR3 has 19 residues. The V gene's germline CDR1 is LGHDT and CDR2 YNNKEL (reference sequence).

V and J are TRBV20-1 and TRBJ2-3; 10 positions match TRBD2. The CDR3 loop spans 15 amino acids. J gave up 3 bases and V 3 bases, and 6 bases lay outside the gene matches. The germline CDR1 and CDR2 sequences are DFQATT and SNEGSKA (reference sequence). Here the CDR3 reads CSASRTSGCTDTQYF. In DNA, the CDR3 is TGCAGTGCTAGTAGGACTAGCGGTTGTACAGATACGCAGTATTTT.

This sequence joins TRBV27 and TRBJ2-7; either TRBD1 or TRBD2 may supply D (5 bases each). Germline values: CDR1 MNHEY, CDR2 SMNVEV (reference sequence). This CDR3 is built from 15 residues. V was pared by 4 bases and J by 4 bases, with 17 bases between. CDR3 protein: CASSSPYGTGYEQYF. The DNA of the CDR3 is TGTGCCAGCAGTTCTCCCTACGGGACCGGTTACGAGCAGTACTTC.

Of note for this clonotype: This clone may be a read error of a much larger clone one base away. The chain is built from TRBV29-1 and TRBJ2-6; the D is unclear. The length of the CDR3 is 14 residues. Germline CDR1 reads SQVTM; CDR2 reads ANQGSEA. CDR3 sequence: CNVKEYSGANVLTF. CDR3 bases: TGCAACGTTAAGGAGTACTCTGGGGCCAACGTCCTGACTTTC. Filled out from reference TRBV29-1 and TRBJ2-6, the complete variable domain reads SAVISQKPSRDICQRGTSLTIQCQVDSQVTMMFWYRQQPGQSLTLIATANQGSEATYESGFVIDKFPISRPNLTFSTLTVSNMSPEDSSIYLCNVKEYSGANVLTFGAGSRLTVL.

There are a few counts of this clonotype. The V gene is TRBV2, the J gene TRBJ2-6; tentatively, D is TRBD1 (5 bases). The V and J ends lost 5 bases and 4 bases respectively, with 12 bases between them. The CDR3 has 15 amino acids. Germline V gives CDR1 SNHLY, CDR2 FYNNEI. CDR3 residues: CASSSGHPGANVLTF. The CDR3 DNA reads TGTGCCAGCAGTTCCGGACACCCGGGGGCCAACGTCCTGACTTTC.

The rearrangement uses TRBV12-3 or TRBV12-4 and TRBJ1-2; D remains ambiguous. V lost 5 bases to trimming and J lost 7 bases, with 11 bases between them. CDR3 length: 12 amino acids. CDR3 sequence (DNA): TGTGCCAGCAGTCCACTGACCGGTGGCTACACCTTC. Its translation is CASSPLTGGYTF.

V and J are TRBV14 and TRBJ1-6, with unresolved D. The CDR3 loop spans 16 amino acids. CDR1 SGHDN and CDR2 FVKESK come from the germline V gene. Between the trimmed V and J ends, which lost 1 base and 10 bases, there was a span of 17 bases. The CDR3 reads CASSQVSGTLVSPLHF. DNA of the CDR3: TGTGCCAGCAGCCAAGTTAGTGGAACCTTAGTATCACCCCTCCACTTT.

This rearrangement joins TRBV19 to TRBJ1-2; D is uncertain. CDR1 and CDR2 (germline): LNHDA, SQIVND (reference sequence). Trimming stripped 7 bases from V and 4 bases from J, with 10 bases between. The CDR3 extends over 12 amino acids. This chain's CDR3 is CASNRAAYGYTF. CDR3 DNA: TGTGCCAGTAATCGGGCAGCCTATGGCTACACCTTC.

V gene TRBV29-1 combines with J gene TRBJ1-6, with 7 bases lining up with TRBD1. The CDR3 sequence is 13 residues long. CDR1 and CDR2 (germline): SQVTM, ANQGSEA. The V gene end was trimmed by 6 bases and the J gene end by 5 bases; junction bases not matched to a gene: 4. The CDR3: CSVRQGNNSPLHF. CDR3 sequence (DNA): TGCAGCGTCCGACAGGGAAATAATTCACCCCTCCACTTT.

With respect to this clonotype: This may stem from a read error, because a much larger clone lies one nucleotide away. The rearrangement uses TRBV27 and TRBJ2-7; tentatively, D is TRBD1 or TRBD2 (6 bases each). CDR1 and CDR2 from the germline V gene are MNHEY and SMNVEV (reference sequence). Deletions cut 6 bases from V and 9 bases from J, with 15 bases between. There are 12 residues in the CDR3. CDR3 amino acids: CASRTGAFGQYF. As DNA, the CDR3 is TGTGCCAGCAGAACGGGGGCGTTTGGGCAGTACTTC.

This clonotype appeared a few times. CDR3 sequence: CASSSTRASTGGRDTQYF. CDR3 sequence (DNA): TGTGCCAGCAGCTCCACCCGAGCCTCTACAGGGGGGCGGGATACGCAGTATTTT. The rearrangement joins TRBV7-9 to TRBJ2-3, with TRBD1 identical over 8 bases. The CDR3 length is 18 residues. V was pared by 4 bases and J by 6 bases, with 18 bases of the junction left unmatched. Germline values: CDR1 SEHNR, CDR2 FQNEAQ (reference sequence).

This sequence joins TRBV10-1 and TRBJ2-7, with 9 bases lining up with TRBD2. This CDR3 contains 12 residues. Germline CDR1 reads WNHNN; CDR2 reads SYGVQD (reference sequence). Trimming removed 10 bases from V and 6 bases from J; junction bases left unmatched: 7. The CDR3 DNA reads TGCGCCACTCGTTCGCGGGGGGGCGAGCAGTACTTC. The encoded protein is CATRSRGGEQYF.